This T cell receptor beta chain was captured in a study of T cells in localized non-small cell lung cancer. Study observations and caveats: In adjacent lung, a median roughly 57 of the top 100 tumor clones were found. Longer survival (overall) was linked to higher T cell density in blood. Clonality peaked in uninvolved adjacent lung rather than tumor.

Of note for this clone: Its cognate antigen is unknown.

The repertoire was sequenced with immunoSEQ multiplex PCR; TCRdb's copy has only in-frame clones and lacks some. This sample has about 21,000 clones, with 85% to 90% found just once. CDR3 length: 13 residues. With 5 bases removed from V and 5 bases from J, the gap between germline ends came to 10 bases. Germline CDR1 is SGHNT and CDR2 is YENEEA. This sequence joins TRBV11-3 and TRBJ2-1; D uncertain. The TCR was taken from a male donor at least 60 years old with stage I squamous cell lung carcinoma. Sequencing was performed on peripheral blood, taken before any cancer treatment. The CDR3 is CASSVGPNNEQFF. CDR3 bases: TGTGCCAGCAGCGTCGGCCCGAACAATGAGCAGTTCTTC.